The T cell receptor beta chain under discussion was sequenced for a study of T cells after yellow fever vaccination. TCRdb recomputed calls from the 5' RACE reads with MiXCR, one row per CDR3 protein. There are around 310,000 distinct CDR3 sequences in the sample; 3.6% occur only once, and about 25% lies in the top ten. General study findings and limits: A minor fraction of clonotypes spanned both CD4 and CD8 compartments.

This clonotype was found many times. Its cognate antigen is unknown. The germline gives CDR1 SEHNR, CDR2 FQNEAQ (reference sequence). The CDR3 has 17 amino acids. V lost 2 bases and J 0 bases, leaving 16 bases between the germline ends. The sample here was PBMCs, taken on the day of the yellow fever booster vaccination. The receptor was isolated from a man aged 18 to 29 who received the YFV17D yellow fever vaccine. This chain uses TRBV7-9 with TRBJ1-1; the D is unclear. The CDR3 region has the DNA TGTGCCAGCAGCTTATTGCAAGACGGCTTTATGAACACTGAAGCTTTCTTT. Its protein is CASSLLQDGFMNTEAFF. The full variable domain, its missing parts supplied by reference TRBV7-9 and TRBJ1-1, is DTGVSQNPRHKITKRGQNVTFRCDPISEHNRLYWYRQTLGQGPEFLTYFQNEAQLEKSRLLSDRFSAERPKGSFSTLEIQRTEQGDSAMYLCASSLLQDGFMNTEAFFGQGTRLTVV.